This record covers a single T cell receptor beta chain. Antigen specificity is unknown. Germline-derived CDR1 and CDR2 are SGDLS and YYNGEE. The CDR3 covers 15 residues. V was pared by 2 bases and J by 4 bases, with 13 bases between. This specimen comes from a study of chemoradiotherapy in HPV16-positive cancers. The overall study: Candidate HPV-specific clones and shared TCR motifs came from two HPV16-positive patients.

Findings and caveats of the study: Better recurrence-free survival went with HPV-responsive T-cell expansion in HPV16-positive patients. The functional HPV-specific definition rests on just a couple of HPV16-positive patients. Candidate HPV-specific clones and E7-related TCR motifs grew in tumor during treatment.

Sequencing used immunoSEQ multiplex PCR; TCRdb keeps in-frame clones, though not all of them. In the table there are more than 10,000 clones, around 89% of which are singletons. This clonotype originated in a human donor with HPV-associated anogenital cancer. This specimen was blood, taken from a patient who underwent chemoradiotherapy. The chain employs TRBV9 and TRBJ2-1; no clear D. The CDR3 DNA reads as TGTGCCAGCAGCGTGGACCCGCGAGTATACAATGAGCAGTTCTTC. It is translated as CASSVDPRVYNEQFF.